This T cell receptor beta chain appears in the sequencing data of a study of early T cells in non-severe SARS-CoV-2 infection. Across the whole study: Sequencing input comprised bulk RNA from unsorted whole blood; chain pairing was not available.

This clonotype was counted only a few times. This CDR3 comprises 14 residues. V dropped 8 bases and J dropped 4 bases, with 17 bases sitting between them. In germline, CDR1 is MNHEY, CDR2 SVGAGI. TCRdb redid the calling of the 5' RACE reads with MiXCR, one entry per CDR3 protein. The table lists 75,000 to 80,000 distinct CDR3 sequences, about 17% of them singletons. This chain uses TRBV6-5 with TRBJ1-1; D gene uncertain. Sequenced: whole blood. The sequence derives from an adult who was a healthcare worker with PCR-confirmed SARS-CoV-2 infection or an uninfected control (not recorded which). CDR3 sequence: CASCTEFRGTEAFF. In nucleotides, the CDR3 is TGTGCCAGCTGTACGGAGTTTCGAGGCACTGAAGCTTTCTTT.